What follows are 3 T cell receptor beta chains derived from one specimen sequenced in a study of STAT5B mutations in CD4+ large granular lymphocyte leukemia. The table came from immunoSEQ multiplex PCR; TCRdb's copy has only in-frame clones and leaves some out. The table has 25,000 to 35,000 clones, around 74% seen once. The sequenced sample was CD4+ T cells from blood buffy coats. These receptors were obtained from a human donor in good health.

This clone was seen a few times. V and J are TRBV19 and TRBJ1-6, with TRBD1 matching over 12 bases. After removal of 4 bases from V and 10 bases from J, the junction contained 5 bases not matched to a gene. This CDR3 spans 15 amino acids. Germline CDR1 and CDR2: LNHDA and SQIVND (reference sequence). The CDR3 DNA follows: TGTGCCAGTAGTAGGGTCGGGACAGGGGGCTCACCCCTCCACTTT. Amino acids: CASSRVGTGGSPLHF.

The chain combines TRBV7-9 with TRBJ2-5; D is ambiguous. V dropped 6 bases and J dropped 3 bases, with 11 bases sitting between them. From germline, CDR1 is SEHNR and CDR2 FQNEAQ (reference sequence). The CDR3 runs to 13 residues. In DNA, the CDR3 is TGTGCCAGCAGGCCAACTCGAGAAGAGACCCAGTACTTC. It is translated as CASRPTREETQYF.

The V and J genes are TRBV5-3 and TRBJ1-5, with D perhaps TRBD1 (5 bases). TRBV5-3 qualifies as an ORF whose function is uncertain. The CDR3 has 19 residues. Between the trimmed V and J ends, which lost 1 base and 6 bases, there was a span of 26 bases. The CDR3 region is CARSLRNPGLQKVRQPQHF. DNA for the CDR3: TGTGCCAGAAGCTTGAGGAACCCGGGACTCCAGAAAGTCCGTCAGCCCCAGCATTTT.